These T cell receptor beta chains were read from a single sample in a study of blood T cell repertoires in COVID-19. Sequencing used immunoSEQ multiplex PCR; TCRdb keeps in-frame clones, though not all of them. The sample consists of about 87,000 clones, 70% to 90% of them appearing once. The sequencing input was peripheral blood. The receptor source for this set is a woman of 80 years or more with COVID-19, enrolled during active disease. Both conserved end residues are part of each CDR3. D genes are given only for firm matches. The size field is filled for only some rows; it gives once, few, many or a size class.

size,D,J,V,CDR3,DNA
-,-,TRBJ1-2,TRBV3-1/TRBV3-2,CASSLGAGARGYTF,TGTGCCAGCAGCCTTGGGGCAGGGGCTCGGGGCTACACCTTC
few,-,TRBJ1-2,TRBV5-4,CASNRRGGLGGHGYTF,TGTGCCAGCAACCGACGCGGGGGACTAGGGGGTCATGGCTACACCTTC
-,TRBD2,TRBJ2-3,TRBV5-4,CASSLAGRGDTQYF,TGTGCCAGCAGCTTGGCCGGGCGGGGGGATACGCAGTATTTT
-,TRBD1,TRBJ2-2,TRBV25-1,CASSEDRGFAGELFF,TGTGCCAGCAGTGAAGACAGGGGGTTCGCCGGGGAGCTGTTTTTT
-,-,TRBJ2-7,TRBV12-5,CASGLASGPAYEQYF,TGTGCTAGTGGACTTGCCAGCGGGCCGGCCTACGAGCAGTACTTC
few,-,TRBJ2-1,TRBV7-9,CASSPPGSSYNEQFF,TGTGCCAGCAGCCCCCCGGGGAGCTCCTACAATGAGCAGTTCTTC
-,-,TRBJ2-5,TRBV2,CASTLQPETQYF,TGTGCCAGCACTTTACAGCCCGAGACCCAGTACTTC
-,TRBD1,TRBJ2-1,TRBV27,CASGGQGGNEQFF,TGTGCCAGCGGGGGACAGGGAGGCAATGAGCAGTTCTTC
-,-,TRBJ1-1,TRBV2,CASASLRDTEAFF,TGTGCCAGCGCAAGCTTGCGGGACACTGAAGCTTTCTTT
-,-,TRBJ2-5,TRBV18,CASSPPASTRETQYF,TGTGCCAGCTCACCACCGGCATCGACTAGAGAGACCCAGTACTTC
-,TRBD1,TRBJ1-6,TRBV5-4,CASSTPGQGDSPLHF,TGTGCCAGCAGCACTCCGGGACAGGGTGATTCACCCCTCCACTTT
few,-,TRBJ2-5,TRBV25-1,CASRRAGQETQYF,TGTGCCAGCCGCCGTGCGGGACAAGAGACCCAGTACTTC
-,-,TRBJ1-2,TRBV28,CASSGWNGYTF,TGTGCCAGCAGCGGGTGGAATGGCTACACCTTC
-,-,TRBJ2-2,TRBV5-4,CASSLDPLSDTGELFF,TGTGCCAGCAGCTTGGATCCACTCTCGGACACCGGGGAGCTGTTTTTT
-,-,TRBJ2-1,TRBV7-3,CASSPRGSYNEQFF,TGTGCCAGCAGCCCCCGGGGGTCCTACAATGAGCAGTTCTTC
-,-,TRBJ2-7,TRBV20-1,CSASTGQKQYF,TGCAGTGCTTCGACGGGACAAAAGCAGTACTTC
-,-,TRBJ1-2,TRBV6-2/TRBV6-3,CASSLQGWANYGYTF,TGTGCCAGCAGTCTACAGGGCTGGGCTAACTATGGCTACACCTTC
-,-,TRBJ1-4,TRBV6-1,CASSARAGPGSEKLFF,TGTGCCAGCAGTGCACGGGCAGGCCCTGGGAGTGAAAAACTGTTTTTT
few,TRBD1,TRBJ1-6,TRBV5-1,CASSSLRDSLVSGKTLHF,TGCGCCAGCAGTTCCCTCCGGGACAGCTTAGTTTCGGGGAAAACCCTCCACTTT
-,-,TRBJ2-7,TRBV7-2,CASRYPGEVQSYEQYF,TGTGCCAGCAGATACCCGGGTGAGGTACAATCCTACGAGCAGTACTTC
-,TRBD1,TRBJ1-1,TRBV5-8,CASSRQGDITEAFF,TGTGCCAGCAGCCGACAGGGGGATATTACTGAAGCTTTCTTT
-,-,TRBJ2-1,TRBV2,CASSRDSYNEQFF,TGTGCCAGCAGCCGGGATTCCTACAATGAGCAGTTCTTC
-,-,TRBJ2-3,TRBV27,CASSLPNTDTQYF,TGTGCCAGCAGTTTACCTAATACAGATACGCAGTATTTT
-,-,TRBJ1-2,TRBV7-2,CASSLGGHDNYGYTF,TGTGCCAGCAGCTTAGGCGGACATGATAACTATGGCTACACCTTC
once,TRBD1,TRBJ2-3,TRBV27,CASSRRTGGLADTQYF,TGTGCCAGCAGTCGAAGGACAGGGGGCTTGGCAGATACGCAGTATTTT
few,TRBD1,TRBJ1-6,TRBV7-3,CASSSTILQGAQDNSPLHF,TGTGCCAGCAGCTCGACGATCCTACAGGGGGCGCAGGACAATTCACCCCTCCACTTT
-,TRBD1,TRBJ2-3,TRBV29-1,CSVEPGGVDTQYF,TGCAGCGTTGAACCAGGGGGCGTAGATACGCAGTATTTT
few,-,TRBJ1-1,TRBV29-1,CSGQNTEAFF,TGCAGCGGTCAGAACACTGAAGCTTTCTTT
-,-,TRBJ1-5,TRBV3-1/TRBV3-2,CASSQTVNQPQHF,TGTGCCAGCAGTCAAACGGTCAATCAGCCCCAGCATTTT
-,-,TRBJ1-1,TRBV29-1,CSVSIRGLNTEAFF,TGCAGCGTCTCAATCAGGGGCTTAAACACTGAAGCTTTCTTT
-,TRBD2,TRBJ2-1,TRBV27,CASIGTSGGAYNEQFF,TGTGCCAGTATAGGGACTAGCGGGGGGGCGTACAATGAGCAGTTCTTC
-,TRBD2,TRBJ2-3,TRBV2,CASGGVAGESTQYF,TGTGCCAGCGGGGGGGTAGCGGGAGAGAGTACGCAGTATTTT
-,-,TRBJ2-1,TRBV12-3/TRBV12-4,CASSLLSEQFF,TGTGCCAGCAGTCTCCTTAGTGAGCAGTTCTTC
-,TRBD1,TRBJ1-6,TRBV10-2,CASSELGTVHRPLYNSPLHF,TGCGCCAGCAGTGAACTCGGGACAGTTCACCGACCCTTATATAATTCACCCCTCCACTTT
few,TRBD1,TRBJ1-4,TRBV18,CASSFSGTGDEKLFF,TGTGCCAGCTCATTCTCCGGGACAGGGGATGAAAAACTGTTTTTT
-,-,TRBJ1-2,TRBV19,CASTRGGLNYGYTF,TGTGCCAGTACCCGCGGGGGACTGAACTATGGCTACACCTTC
-,TRBD1,TRBJ2-1,TRBV2,CASSSGTGGVHEQFF,TGTGCCAGCAGCTCCGGGACAGGGGGAGTACATGAGCAGTTCTTC
once,-,TRBJ2-1,TRBV6-5,CASQQSSYNEQFF,TGTGCCAGCCAACAGAGCTCCTACAATGAGCAGTTCTTC
-,TRBD2,TRBJ2-7,TRBV19,CASRDPGGPSYEQYF,TGTGCCAGTAGAGACCCGGGGGGGCCTTCCTACGAGCAGTACTTC
-,TRBD2,TRBJ2-7,TRBV11-2,CASSSAGLAYEQYF,TGTGCCAGCAGCTCCGCTGGACTAGCTTACGAGCAGTACTTC
-,-,TRBJ1-1,TRBV20-1,CSAYRSDGAFF,TGCAGTGCTTACAGGTCCGATGGAGCTTTCTTT
-,-,TRBJ1-1,TRBV5-1,CASSTQGANTEAFF,TGCGCCAGCAGCACACAGGGTGCGAACACTGAAGCTTTCTTT